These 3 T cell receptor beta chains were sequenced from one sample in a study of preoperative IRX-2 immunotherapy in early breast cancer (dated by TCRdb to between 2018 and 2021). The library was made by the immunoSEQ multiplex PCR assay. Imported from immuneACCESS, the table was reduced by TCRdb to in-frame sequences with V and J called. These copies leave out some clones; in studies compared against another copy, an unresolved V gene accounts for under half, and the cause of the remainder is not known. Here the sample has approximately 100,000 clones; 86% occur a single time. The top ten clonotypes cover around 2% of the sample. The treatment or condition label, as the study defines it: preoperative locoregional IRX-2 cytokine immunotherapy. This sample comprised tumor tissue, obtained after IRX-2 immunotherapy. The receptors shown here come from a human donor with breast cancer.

CDR3 amino acids: CASSLIPTGGNYGYTF. CDR3 coding DNA: TGTGCCAGCAGCTTAATCCCTACAGGGGGCAACTATGGCTACACCTTC. The rearrangement uses TRBV7-6 and TRBJ1-2, with 9 bases lining up with TRBD1. V shed 2 bases and J 2 bases; nucleotides not matched to a gene: 6. The germline gives CDR1 SGHVS, CDR2 FNYEAQ. The CDR3 sequence is 16 residues long. The complete variable domain, with remaining parts taken from reference TRBV7-6 and TRBJ1-2, reads GAGVSQSPRYKVTKRGQDVALRCDPISGHVSLYWYRQALGQGPEFLTYFNYEAQQDKSGLPNDRFSAERPEGSISTLTIQRTEQRDSAMYRCASSLIPTGGNYGYTFGSGTRLTVV.

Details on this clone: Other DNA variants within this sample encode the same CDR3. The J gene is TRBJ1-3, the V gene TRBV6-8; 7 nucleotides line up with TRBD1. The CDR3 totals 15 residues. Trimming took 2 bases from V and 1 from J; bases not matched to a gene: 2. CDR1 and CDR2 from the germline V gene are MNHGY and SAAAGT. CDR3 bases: TGTGCCAGCAGTTACACGACAGGGTCTGGAAACACCATATATTTT. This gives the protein CASSYTTGSGNTIYF.

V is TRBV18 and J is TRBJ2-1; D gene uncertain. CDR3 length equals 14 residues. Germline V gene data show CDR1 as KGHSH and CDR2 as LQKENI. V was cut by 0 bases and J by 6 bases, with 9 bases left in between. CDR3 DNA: TGTGCCAGCTCACCACCCGACCGGCCCAATGAGCAGTTCTTC. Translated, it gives CASSPPDRPNEQFF. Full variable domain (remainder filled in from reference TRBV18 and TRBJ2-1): NAGVMQNPRHLVRRRGQEARLRCSPMKGHSHVYWYRQLPEEGLKFMVYLQKENIIDESGMPKERFSAEFPKEGPSILRIQQVVRGDSAAYFCASSPPDRPNEQFFGPGTRLTVL.